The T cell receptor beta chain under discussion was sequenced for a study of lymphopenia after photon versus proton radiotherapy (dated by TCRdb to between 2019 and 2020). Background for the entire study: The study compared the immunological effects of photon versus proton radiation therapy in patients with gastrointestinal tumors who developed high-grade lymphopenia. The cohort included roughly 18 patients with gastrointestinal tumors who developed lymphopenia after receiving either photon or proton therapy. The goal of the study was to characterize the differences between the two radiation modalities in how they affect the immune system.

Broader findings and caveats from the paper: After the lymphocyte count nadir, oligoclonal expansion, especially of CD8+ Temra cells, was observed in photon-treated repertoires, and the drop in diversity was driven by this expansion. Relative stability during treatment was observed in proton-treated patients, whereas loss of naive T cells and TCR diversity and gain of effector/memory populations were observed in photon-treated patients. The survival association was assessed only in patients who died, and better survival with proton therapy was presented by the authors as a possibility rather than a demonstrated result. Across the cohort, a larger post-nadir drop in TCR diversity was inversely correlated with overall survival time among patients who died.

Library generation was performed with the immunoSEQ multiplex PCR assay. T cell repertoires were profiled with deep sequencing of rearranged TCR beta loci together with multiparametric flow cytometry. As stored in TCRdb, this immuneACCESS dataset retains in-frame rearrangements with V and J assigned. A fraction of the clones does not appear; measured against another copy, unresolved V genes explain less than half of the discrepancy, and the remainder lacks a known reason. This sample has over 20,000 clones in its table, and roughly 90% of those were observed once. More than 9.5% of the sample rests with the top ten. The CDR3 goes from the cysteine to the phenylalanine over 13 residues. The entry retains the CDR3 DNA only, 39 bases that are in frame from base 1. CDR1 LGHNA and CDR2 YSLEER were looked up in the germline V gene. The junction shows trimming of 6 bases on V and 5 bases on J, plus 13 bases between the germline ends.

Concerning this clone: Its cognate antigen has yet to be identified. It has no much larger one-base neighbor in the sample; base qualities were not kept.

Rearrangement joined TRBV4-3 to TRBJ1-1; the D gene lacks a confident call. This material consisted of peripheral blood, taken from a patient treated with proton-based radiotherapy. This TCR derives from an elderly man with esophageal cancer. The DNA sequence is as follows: TGCGCCAGCAGACTAGAGGGAGGGACTGAAGCTTTCTTT. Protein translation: CASRLEGGTEAFF.